This T cell receptor beta chain was documented in a study of identical twins. Using its own MiXCR run on the 5' RACE reads, TCRdb lists one record per CDR3 protein. In the table there are approximately 410,000 distinct CDR3 sequences, about a fifth of which are singletons. Trimming stripped 7 bases from V and 0 bases from J, with 8 bases between. From germline, CDR1 is SQVTM and CDR2 ANQGSEA. The CDR3 length is 12 residues. This clonotype occurred a few times. The source of this sequence is a man between 45 and 60 years old in good health. The sequencing input was naive T cells sorted from blood. The rearrangement joins TRBV29-1 to TRBJ2-3; D unresolved. The CDR3 sequence: CSGGRSTDTQYF. Written as DNA, the CDR3 is TGCAGCGGTGGACGGAGCACAGATACGCAGTATTTT.